The sequence of this TCR beta chain was determined in a study of cytomegalovirus exposure and HLA in healthy donors. It was with 60 Vbeta and 13 Jbeta primers that the PCR ran. Assay used: immunoSEQ multiplex PCR; TCRdb lists only in-frame clones, some missing. The sample lists about 160,000 clones, over 75% occurring once. This CDR3 comprises 14 residues. Between the trimmed V and J ends, which lost 6 bases and 1 base, there was a span of 10 bases. CDR1 is MNHNS and CDR2 is SASEGT in the germline V gene. The sample was PBMCs. The sequence came from a woman aged 50 to 60 in good health and CMV-seropositive. J is TRBJ1-5 and V is TRBV6-1, with D uncertain. CDR3 amino acids: CASRGLASNQPQHF. DNA of the CDR3: TGTGCCAGCAGAGGGTTAGCGAGCAATCAGCCCCAGCATTTT.